This TCR beta chain was sequenced in a study of T cells after yellow fever vaccination. TCR cDNA was made by 5'RACE template switching, adding a universal primer site and UMIs. TCRdb called the 5' RACE reads again in MiXCR, with one record for every CDR3 protein. The sample lists 100,000 to 150,000 distinct CDR3 sequences, 6% to 8% occurring once. This clonotype was found many times. This CDR3 has 13 amino acids. V gave up 5 bases and J gave up 2 bases, with 9 bases separating them. Germline values: CDR1 SGHTA, CDR2 FQGNSA. This chain connects TRBV7-2 to TRBJ1-1; no reliable D call. The sample here was CD4+ T cells sorted from PBMCs, taken more than 8 days after the first yellow fever vaccination. The source of this sequence is a man aged 18 to 35 who received the YFV17D yellow fever vaccine. As DNA, the CDR3 is TGTGCCAGCAGCCGATTATACAACACTGAAGCTTTCTTT. Its protein is CASSRLYNTEAFF.